This TCR beta chain was found in a study of cytomegalovirus exposure and HLA in healthy donors (dated by TCRdb to the late 2010s). With regard to the full study: An earlier analysis of approximately 590 of the donors reported roughly 300 Gb of sequence data and about 100 million unique TCR beta sequences from 150 million to 200 million T cells. Roughly 300 gigabases of sequencing data and tens of millions of unique TCR sequences were included in an early release covering under 650 HLA-typed donors. The genetic ancestry cluster associated with self-reported Caucasian donors included about 81% of the roughly 410 genotyped donors. The study aimed to test whether cataloging public T cell receptors could reveal signatures of past pathogen exposure. Using immunosequencing, the study profiled T cell repertoires from about 650 subjects and related those repertoires to cytomegalovirus serostatus. A separate validation cohort of some 130 different subjects was used in addition to the 666-subject first cohort. To predict cytomegalovirus infection status, the study combined high-throughput TCR immunosequencing, statistical association of individual TCRs with disease status, and machine learning. A later analysis re-examined previously published TCR beta repertoires from around 670 donors and added high-resolution HLA genotyping to investigate patterns of TCR occurrence. Rather than using new phenotypic data, the later analysis identified candidate immune exposures from TCR beta sequences and from how often those sequences occurred across donors. An earlier analysis of approximately 580 of the donors used high-throughput TCR beta sequencing to judge whether each TCR beta V gene segment behaved as functional or pseudogenic. Donor age, sex, ethnicity and CMV serostatus were compiled alongside the repertoire data. A later genetic analysis took genome-wide SNP genotypes for 398 of the 666 donors and used that subset as a discovery cohort. Every repertoire in the discovery cohort had been generated on one and the same sequencing platform. Class I and class II HLA loci were covered by the typing at four-digit resolution. The number of typed donors differed by locus: about 620-640 for A, B, C, DRB1 and DQB1; 500 to 550 for DQA1; around 580 for DPA1; and about 470 for DPB1. Because of strong linkage in the cohort, roughly 5 DR-DQ haplotypes were treated as single units for association and clustering. Among around 400 genotyped donors of the cohort, an average of around 220,000 unique TCR beta nucleotide sequences was sequenced per donor, of which approximately 19% were non-productive.

Results the study describes overall, beyond this receptor: A later analysis found that most CMV-associated TCR beta chains appeared HLA-restricted, with HLA associations seemingly driven largely by CMV exposure. CMV serostatus was the only immune exposure information available for the cohort. Several of the top co-occurrence clusters appeared to be linked to parvovirus B19, influenza, CMV and Epstein-Barr virus, according to a later analysis. The presence/absence analyses assumed that sequencing depth was roughly uniform across donors, and that assumption may not be true. An earlier analysis of 587 of the donors showed that most TCR beta V segments appeared in productive rearrangements either about 90% or about 30% of the time, which broadly matched IMGT annotations. Assigning TCR associations to individual alleles was difficult when HLA alleles, especially DR and DQ, strongly co-occurred. A later analysis associated 15,000 to 20,000 TCR beta sequences with specific HLA alleles at a false discovery rate of 0.05. In a later genetic analysis, fewer N-insertions in productive TCRs were reported among donors in an Asian-associated ancestry cluster than the roughly 640-donor mean. In a later analysis, the rate of TCR association differed among HLA loci, with DRB1 alleles having the most associated TCRs and HLA-C alleles having the fewest. An association between a missense DCLRE1C variant and V-gene and J-gene trimming of TCR beta chains was found in a later genetic analysis and replicated in an independent cohort. A later analysis found that HLA-associated TCR beta chains were more clonally expanded and had lower generation probabilities than equally common non-associated chains. Seventeen rarely observed V segments, including chromosome 9 orphons, were excluded from the earlier analysis of several hundred of the donors because counts were too low. Correlated functional status among segregating V segments might reflect linkage disequilibrium, but an unknown experimental factor could not be ruled out. In both the original and validation cohorts, the classifier was reported to diagnose cytomegalovirus status with high specificity and sensitivity. A few of the identified cytomegalovirus-associated TCR beta chains were confirmed in vitro to be specific for cytomegalovirus antigens. The cohort was sequenced for TCR beta chains only, and without alpha or paired-chain data the features that could be detected were limited. A further reported finding was that TCR beta sequences accurately predicted the HLA-A and HLA-B alleles for most subjects in the first cohort. A cluster of highly shared sequence variants was judged likely to represent a technical artifact of the sequencing pipeline. Because some donors lacked HLA typing at each locus, the association tests relied only on the typed subset. Most TCR sequences were seen in very few donors, while some public TCRs were found in many individuals. The study listed approximately 160 TCR beta chains as associated with cytomegalovirus. The authors suggested that the approach could potentially be extended to other disease states and immunological phenotypes.

Libraries were made using the immunoSEQ multiplex PCR assay. A mixture of 60 forward primers for TCR Vbeta segments and 13 reverse primers for TCR Jbeta segments was used in the multiplex PCR. Amplification of the CDR3 region of rearranged TCR beta genes was performed with a multiplex PCR assay on genomic DNA. Amplified TCR beta libraries were sequenced as 87-base-pair reads on the Illumina HiSeq System. The paper's processing steps were these. Across the 500 to 750 repertoires, a later analysis counted tens of millions of unique TCR beta chains, 9 million to 14 million of which were shared by at least two donors. Raw reads were error-corrected and collapsed into unique sequences by a nearest-neighbor algorithm in which closely related sequences were merged to remove PCR and sequencing errors. V, D and J gene segments were assigned by aligning CDR3 sequences to IMGT reference sequences. For a sequence to be retained, a match of at least six nucleotides was required to both a V gene segment and a J gene segment. Rearrangements were called productive when the CDR3 lacked stop codons and stayed in frame with V and J; all others were non-productive. Following IMGT convention, CDR3 was defined as the stretch from the second conserved V-encoded cysteine to the conserved J-encoded phenylalanine. Sequences without an unambiguous match to a single V gene segment were excluded from the earlier analysis of several hundred of the donors. An earlier analysis of 587 of the donors classified V segments as functional when productive rearrangements were above 56.7% and as segregating when the standard deviation between donors was above 5%. To diagnose cytomegalovirus status from the catalog of TCR beta chain sequences, a statistical classification framework was built. A later analysis assigned V and J genes by comparing TCR nucleotide sequences with IMGT/GENE-DB human TR gene sequences. In a later analysis, CDR3 sequences and most-parsimonious VDJ recombination scenarios were assigned using the TCRdist pipeline. A later analysis defined each TCR beta chain by its CDR3 amino acid sequence plus V-gene family, and excluded reads lacking a unique V-gene family. In a later analysis, 500 to 700 highly shared, low-generation-probability nucleotide sequences were removed to address suspected cross-contamination and a sequencing artifact. In a later analysis, a clonal expansion index for each public chain was calculated from normalized within-repertoire ranks of inferred template counts. A later analysis computed generation probabilities with a VDJ recombination model fitted to out-of-frame rearrangements, and checked the results against IGoR. In a later analysis, hypergeometric tests were used to score TCR-TCR, TCR-HLA and TCR-CMV co-occurrence, with a repertoire-size bias correction applied to TCR pairs. A later analysis estimated false discovery rates by permuting HLA or CMV assignments 20 times. In a later analysis, co-occurring TCRs were grouped using DBSCAN, with TCRdist sequence similarity added in when clustering inside HLA-allele-positive subsets. Repertoires with fewer than 30,000 or more than 120,000 public chains were left out of co-occurrence clustering, as were five repertoires with anomalous nucleotide sharing. The immuneACCESS repertoire file appears here via TCRdb, limited to in-frame rearrangements. These files lack a portion of the clones; in checked studies, under half of the deficit traces to unresolved V genes, and the cause of the others is not known. That table furnishes V, J and clone size, whereas the DNA furnished D and trimming. This sample gives under 150,000 clones in total; around four fifths of them show up just once. Less than 2% of the sample belongs to the ten largest clones.

A remark on this clone: The specificity of this receptor is unknown. No quality values exist for individual bases; no much larger clone is one base distant.

The cohort was made up of approximately 700 healthy bone marrow donors. At the time of sampling, every cohort member was nominally healthy, though immune exposures that went unrecorded were likely present. The donor tested CMV seronegative and was one of the 352 seronegative cohort members. A peripheral blood sample was collected from each donor, and TCR beta sequencing was performed on peripheral blood mononuclear cells. The Qiagen DNeasy Blood Extraction Kit was used to extract genomic DNA from the blood cell samples. Sequences were obtained from PBMCs. The receptor's source is a man between 40 and 49 years old in good health and CMV-seronegative.

This receptor has the CDR3 CASSPGGQRGRSYNEQFF. The DNA reads as follows: TGTGCCAGCAGCCCCGGGGGGCAGCGGGGCCGCTCCTACAATGAGCAGTTCTTC. The chain uses TRBV7-3 and TRBJ2-1; the D gene is perhaps TRBD2, on 7 matching bases. The germline V gene sets CDR1 to SGHTA and CDR2 to FQGTGA. V loses 5 bases, J loses 0 bases, and the germline ends lie 20 bases apart. The CDR3 covers 18 residues, taking in both the cysteine and the phenylalanine. The retained sequence is limited to the CDR3, 54 bases, with the frame set at the first base.